This T cell receptor beta chain comes out of a study of spatial heterogeneity in lung cancer. The overall study: Detected beta-chain sequences consistently exceeded alpha-chain sequences. Raw reads contained each unique TCR and UMI combination more than ten times on average.

A unique molecular identifier was carried by every single TCR cDNA molecule. TCRdb itself ran the 5' RACE reads through MiXCR, one entry per CDR3 protein. The sample contains more than 45,000 distinct CDR3 sequences, approximately 5% of which appear only once. This clonotype came up many times. The sample's time point: sample taken at primary tumor resection. Unsorted whole RNA samples from tumor, nontumor lung or frozen PBMC were sequenced. V gave up 0 bases and J gave up 1 base, with 11 bases separating them. Germline V lookup: CDR1 MNHNY, CDR2 SVGAGI (reference sequence). CDR3 length: 16 amino acids.

The sequencing used PBMCs, collected at surgery. This TCR derives from a male donor with early-stage non-small cell lung cancer. The chain employs TRBV6-6 and TRBJ2-3; possibly TRBD1 for D (6 bases). The CDR3 protein is CASSYSGGSGTDTQYF. CDR3 in DNA: TGTGCCAGCAGTTACTCAGGGGGATCCGGCACAGATACGCAGTATTTT.